Sequencing of this T cell receptor beta chain was carried out in a study of blood T cell repertoires in COVID-19. Study at large: There were acute and convalescent COVID-19 samples, and they came from the United States, Italy and Spain. PBMCs, B-cell-depleted T cells, or T cells were the source of the cDNA or gDNA that made up the material.

Germline assignment: CDR1 SGHRS and CDR2 YFSETQ. With 4 bases removed from V and 0 bases from J, the gap between germline ends came to 17 bases. CDR3 length equals 16 residues. In the original analysis: Amplifying reference gene primers gave estimates of nucleated cell counts. Clones were read by immunoSEQ multiplex PCR, and TCRdb kept only the in-frame ones, dropping some. The DNA was the basis for D and trimming; V, J and clone size are from that table. The table has roughly 150,000 clones, 75% to 85% seen once; the top ten hold under 13%. Material for sequencing was peripheral blood. The rearrangement uses TRBV5-1 and TRBJ2-7; TRBD2 is a possible D gene (6 bases). The receptor was isolated from a human donor in a cohort sampled during active COVID-19. This chain's CDR3 is CASSQTSGDFSYEQYF. The CDR3, as DNA: TGCGCCAGCAGCCAAACGTCGGGGGACTTCTCCTACGAGCAGTACTTC.